The subject of this entry is one T cell receptor (beta chain). Germline V gene sequence: CDR1 SQVTM, CDR2 ANQGSEA. Trimming removed 6 bases at V and 5 bases at J, with 13 bases between. This CDR3 is built from 12 residues. Sequencing used cDNA as its template, made by extracting RNA and reverse transcribing it. Produced via immunoSEQ multiplex PCR; TCRdb's table is partial and in-frame only. The data contain about 140,000 clones, under 60% of them singletons. This sample was taken from a study of CD8+ T cells in alopecia areata. V usage is TRBV29-1 and J usage is TRBJ2-5; D might be TRBD1 (6 bases). The TCR was taken from a human donor with alopecia areata. This material consisted of CD4+ T cells sorted from blood, taken at week 0. The CDR3 DNA reads TGCAGCGTCCAACTAGGGGGTGAGACCCAGTACTTC. Translating it yields CSVQLGGETQYF.